The next 9 T cell receptor beta chains were all read from a single sample in a study of blood T cell repertoires in COVID-19 (dated by TCRdb to 2018 to 2021). The library was prepared using the immunoSEQ multiplex PCR assay. TCRdb took over this immuneACCESS table, retaining in-frame rearrangements with V and J assigned. Such tables are incomplete; in checked studies, under half of the missing clones stem from an unresolved V gene, and the remainder is unexplained. This sample comprises about 89,000 clones, roughly 78% of them detected only once. Together, the top ten hold 15% to 20% of the sample. Sequencing was performed on peripheral blood. The receptors derive from a woman older than 75 with acute or convalescent COVID-19.

V gene TRBV5-1 combines with J gene TRBJ2-7; 12 nucleotides align to TRBD1. CDR3 length: 14 residues. V dropped 4 bases and J dropped 6; count of bases not matched to a gene: 5. CDR1 and CDR2 (germline): SGHRS, YFSETQ. The DNA for the CDR3 is TGCGCCAGCAGCCGACCGGGACAGGGGGCCGAGCAGTACTTC. As protein: CASSRPGQGAEQYF.

This clone was recorded a few times. The gene calls are TRBV10-1 and TRBJ1-5; D gene unclear. CDR1 is WNHNN and CDR2 is SYGVQD in the germline V gene (reference sequence). V lost 8 bases and J 4 bases, leaving 18 bases between the germline ends. CDR3 length: 15 amino acids. The CDR3 sequence: CASPQEIPKNQPQHF. The CDR3 DNA is TGCGCCAGCCCCCAAGAGATCCCGAAAAATCAGCCCCAGCATTTT.

The table lists this clone with a few counts. The chain combines TRBV5-4 with TRBJ2-7, with 11 positions matching TRBD2. With V trimmed by 1 base and J by 5 bases, 2 bases remained unmatched. The germline gives CDR1 SGHNT, CDR2 YYREEE (reference sequence). This CDR3 comprises 14 residues. Here the CDR3 reads CASSLTSGSNEQYF. The CDR3 DNA follows: TGTGCCAGCAGCTTGACTAGCGGGAGCAACGAGCAGTACTTC.

This clone has just a few counts. The chain couples TRBV5-6 to TRBJ2-3; D may be TRBD2 (5 bases). Germline lookup yields CDR1 SGHDT and CDR2 YYEEEE. The CDR3 has 14 residues. Trimming cost V 0 bases and J 4 bases, with 9 bases left between them. In nucleotides, the CDR3 is TGTGCCAGCAGCTTGGTGGGAGTACCAGATACGCAGTATTTT. It specifies CASSLVGVPDTQYF.

V usage is TRBV5-6 and J usage is TRBJ1-1; 10 bases fit TRBD1. The CDR3 contains 14 residues. The trim removed 3 bases at V and 3 bases at J, leaving 2 bases unmatched. Germline values: CDR1 SGHDT, CDR2 YYEEEE. The CDR3 loop reads CASSWDRGYTEAFF. The CDR3 DNA is TGTGCCAGCAGCTGGGACAGGGGTTACACTGAAGCTTTCTTT.

This CDR3 reads CASSLGVPSYNEQFF. For the CDR3, the DNA is TGTGCCAGCAGCTTAGGAGTTCCCTCCTACAATGAGCAGTTCTTC. This chain uses TRBV7-2 with TRBJ2-1; D unclear. Trimming cost V 1 base and J 0 bases, with 7 bases left between them. CDR1 and CDR2 from the germline V gene are SGHTA and FQGNSA. This CDR3 has 15 amino acids.

This clone was counted once. The V and J genes are TRBV19 and TRBJ2-3; 14 nucleotides match TRBD2. This CDR3 has 15 residues. With 5 bases clipped from V and 4 bases from J, the junction kept 2 bases outside the gene matches. Germline CDR1 reads LNHDA; CDR2 reads SQIVND (reference sequence). CDR3 in DNA: TGTGCCAGTAGTCGGACTAGCGGGAGGCCAGATACGCAGTATTTT. Translation: CASSRTSGRPDTQYF.

The chain's CDR3 is CASSFLQGSKETQYF. CDR3 coding DNA: TGCGCCAGCAGCTTTCTCCAGGGTAGCAAAGAGACCCAGTACTTC. This chain joins TRBV5-1 and TRBJ2-5; perhaps TRBD1 as D (5 bases). V lost 2 bases and J 3 bases, leaving 14 bases between the germline ends. The CDR3 consists of 15 residues. CDR1 is SGHRS and CDR2 is YFSETQ in the germline V gene.

On this clone: Other DNA sequences in this sample translate to the same CDR3. The chain uses TRBV18 and TRBJ1-2, with no clear D. The V and J ends lost 2 bases and 4 bases respectively, with 11 bases between them. The CDR3 has 14 residues. The germline CDR1 and CDR2 sequences are KGHSH and LQKENI. The DNA for the CDR3 is TGTGCCAGCTCACCAAGCGGGCAGGTCTATGGCTACACCTTC. Translation: CASSPSGQVYGYTF.